This T cell receptor (beta chain) was observed in a study of PD-L1 blockade in urothelial cancer. About the study: Treatment start was followed by blood analysis at 3 weeks (second dose) and again at 6 weeks.

Study-wide points: Expansion of tumor-associated blood clones at 3 weeks was greater in durable-benefit patients.

The V and J ends lost 0 bases and 4 bases respectively, with 10 bases between them. In germline, CDR1 is GTSNPN, CDR2 SVGIG (reference sequence). The CDR3 runs 14 residues. TCR analog templates of synthetic origin were spiked into each PCR. The table came from immunoSEQ multiplex PCR; TCRdb's copy has only in-frame clones and leaves some out. The sample records about 52,000 clones, roughly 75% being singletons. The sample's time point: pretreatment peripheral blood. The study collected 1 to 8 samples per patient, pretreatment and on-treatment. Concerning this clone: The antigen is unknown.

The chain links TRBV30 to TRBJ1-5, with D unresolved. The TCR comes from a man between 65 and 85 years old with urothelial cancer. The sample consisted of PBMCs, taken around atezolizumab (anti-PD-L1) treatment. CDR3 DNA sequence: TGTGCCTGGAGTGTAGGAGAGATAAATCAGCCCCAGCATTTT. Translating it yields CAWSVGEINQPQHF.